The sequence of this TCR beta chain was determined in a study of T cell changes during pregnancy in multiple sclerosis. Assay: immunoSEQ multiplex PCR; the TCRdb copy retains only in-frame clones and omits some. This table has around 80,000 clones, about 91% appearing once. Germline assignment: CDR1 SGDLS and CDR2 YYNGEE. This CDR3 contains 15 residues. V was clipped by 0 bases and J by 0 bases, with 6 bases between them. The origin of this receptor is a female donor with multiple sclerosis, enrolled in a pregnancy study. Specimen: peripheral blood, collected before pregnancy. The gene calls are TRBV9 and TRBJ1-4, with D unclear. CDR3 amino acids: CASSVGGSTNEKLFF. The CDR3 nucleotides are TGTGCCAGCAGCGTAGGCGGGTCAACTAATGAAAAACTGTTTTTT.